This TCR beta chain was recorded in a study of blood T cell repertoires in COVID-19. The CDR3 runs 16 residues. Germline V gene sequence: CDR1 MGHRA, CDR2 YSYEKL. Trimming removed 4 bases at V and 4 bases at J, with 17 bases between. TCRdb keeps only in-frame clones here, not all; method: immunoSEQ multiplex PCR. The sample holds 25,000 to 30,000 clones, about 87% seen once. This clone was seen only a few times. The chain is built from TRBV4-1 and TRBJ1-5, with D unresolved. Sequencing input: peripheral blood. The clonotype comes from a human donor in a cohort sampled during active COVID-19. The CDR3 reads CASSRRLTDPNQPQHF. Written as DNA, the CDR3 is TGCGCCAGCAGCCGTCGTCTAACAGACCCGAATCAGCCCCAGCATTTT.